This TCR beta chain was recorded in a study of early T cells in non-severe SARS-CoV-2 infection. Study-level background: Alpha and beta chains were unpaired, from unsorted whole-blood bulk RNA. Broader study findings: There was a bias toward anti-spike CD8 responses in VDJdb matching, which missed private and CD4 specificities.

The sample holds many counts of this clonotype. Its specificity is not known. Attachment of unique molecular identifiers to individual cDNA molecules was performed. TCRdb re-called the 5' RACE reads with MiXCR, one entry per CDR3 protein. This sample has approximately 76,000 distinct CDR3 sequences, with over 11% found just once. The CDR3 sequence is 17 residues long. The germline V gene encodes CDR1 SGHVS and CDR2 FQNEAQ. Unmatched junction bases numbered 14, after V lost 7 bases and J lost 3 bases. The TCR sequence derives from an adult who was a healthcare worker with PCR-confirmed SARS-CoV-2 infection or an uninfected control (not recorded which). The chain links TRBV7-8 to TRBJ2-1, with 8 bases that match TRBD1. The sequencing sample was made of whole blood. CDR3 loop: CASIRTPITGGYNEQFF. In DNA form, the CDR3 reads TGTGCCAGCATAAGAACCCCGATCACAGGGGGCTACAATGAGCAGTTCTTC.